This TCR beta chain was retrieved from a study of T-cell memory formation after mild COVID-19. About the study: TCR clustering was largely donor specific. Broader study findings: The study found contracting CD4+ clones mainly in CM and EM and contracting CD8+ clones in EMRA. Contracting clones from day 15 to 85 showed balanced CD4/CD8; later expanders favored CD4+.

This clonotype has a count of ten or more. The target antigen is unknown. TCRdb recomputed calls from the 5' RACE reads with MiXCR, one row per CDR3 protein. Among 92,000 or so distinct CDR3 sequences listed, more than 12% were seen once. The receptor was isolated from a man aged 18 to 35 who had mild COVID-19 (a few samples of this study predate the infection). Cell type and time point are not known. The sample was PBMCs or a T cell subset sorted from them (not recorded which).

CDR3 sequence reads: CSVEVGSAPNQPQHF. The CDR3, as DNA: TGCAGCGTTGAAGTAGGTTCTGCACCTAATCAGCCCCAGCATTTT. This chain links TRBV29-1 with TRBJ1-5; no clear D. Germline CDR1 reads SQVTM; CDR2 reads ANQGSEA. The CDR3 runs to 15 residues. V was trimmed by 1 base and J by 4 bases, leaving 14 bases between them.